The T cell receptor (beta chain) under discussion was sequenced for a study of blood T cells in healthy people across ages. This clonotype was seen more than once but under ten times. With a J-beta primer mix and a sample-barcoded 5' primer, a second PCR ran 7 to 11 cycles. TCRdb fed the 5' RACE reads into MiXCR, producing one record per CDR3 protein. The data show hundreds of thousands of distinct CDR3 sequences, with nearly 60% seen just once and approximately 20% held by the top ten. This CDR3 has 14 residues. The J segment lost 6 bases and the V segment lost 0 bases, leaving 2 bases of the junction unmatched. The germline gives CDR1 LGHNA, CDR2 YNFKEQ.

Sequenced input: blood. The source is a man younger than 40 in good health. The V and J genes are TRBV4-2 and TRBJ2-3; 8 bases align to TRBD2. CDR3 DNA sequence: TGTGCCAGCAGCCAAGAGGCTAGCGGGGATACGCAGTATTTT. This translates into CASSQEASGDTQYF.